Detailed here is one TCR beta chain. Clones were read by immunoSEQ multiplex PCR, and TCRdb kept only the in-frame ones, dropping some. The data hold approximately 32,000 clones, with 80% to 90% observed a single time. This record belongs to a study of chemoradiotherapy in HPV16-positive cancers. In germline, CDR1 is SGHTA, CDR2 FQGNSA. The V gene lost 5 bases and the J gene lost 2 bases, with 12 bases spanning the gap. This CDR3 is built from 15 residues. This chain uses TRBV7-2 with TRBJ2-2; D call uncertain. The source of this sequence is a human donor with HPV-associated anogenital cancer. The sequences come from blood, collected from a patient who underwent chemoradiotherapy. CDR3 loop: CASSPVRRNTGELFF. For the CDR3, the DNA is TGTGCCAGCAGCCCCGTACGAAGAAACACCGGGGAGCTGTTTTTT. Complete variable domain (other parts from reference TRBV7-2 and TRBJ2-2): GAGVSQSPSNKVTEKGKDVELRCDPISGHTALYWYRQSLGQGLEFLIYFQGNSAPDKSGLPSDRFSAERTGGSVSTLTIQRTQQEDSAVYLCASSPVRRNTGELFFGEGSRLTVL.